This T cell receptor (beta chain) derives from a study of blood T cell repertoires in COVID-19. At the level of the study: There were acute and convalescent COVID-19 samples, and they came from the United States, Italy and Spain.

The study recruited people aged roughly 18 to 89 years across about 25 US areas. Cohort assignment relied on participant-reported clinical history. Recovered status applied to Cohort 3 donors who had two consecutive negative PCRs. It also applied to those with clearance or with symptom resolution. Only in-frame clones appear in the TCRdb table, and some are missing; sequencing was by immunoSEQ multiplex PCR. The top ten clones hold under 2% of a sample with approximately 270,000 clones, 65% to 90% of them seen once. Germline-derived CDR1 and CDR2 are ENHRY and SYGVKD. The V end lost 2 bases, the J end lost 12 bases, and 28 bases lay between the germline ends. The CDR3 sequence is 18 residues long.

This TCR was sampled from a man in his forties who had recovered from COVID-19. This rearrangement joins TRBV10-3 to TRBJ1-4, with a weak D call TRBD1 (6 bases). The sequencing sample was made of PBMCs or T cells enriched from blood (not recorded which). CDR3 nucleotides: TGTGCCATCAGTGAGCGCTCTGTCGAGGTGAGACAGGACCAAGAACTGTTTTTT. This translates into CAISERSVEVRQDQELFF.